This is a list of T cell receptor beta chains from one sample in a study of glioma-infiltrating T cells. TCRdb passed the multiplex PCR reads through MiXCR, listing each CDR3 protein once. The sample lists about 130,000 distinct CDR3 sequences, about 25% occurring once. Material: glioma tissue, nonneoplastic brain tissue, or PBMCs (not recorded which). The receptors derive from a human donor with low-grade glioma or glioblastoma, undergoing nonglioma brain surgery, or in good health (not recorded which). Each CDR3 is given with its conserved first and last residue. A D gene is named only where the DNA matches it firmly. Clone sizes are given selectively: once, few, many, or a class where the clone is expanded.

v_gene	d_gene	j_gene	abundance	CDR3aa	CDR3nt
TRBV6-1	TRBD1	TRBJ2-1	many	CASSRRGNEQFF	TGTGCCAGCAGTCGCAGGGGGAATGAGCAGTTCTTC
TRBV19	-	TRBJ2-5	few	CASRPTEGNQETQYF	TGTGCCAGTAGACCCACAGAGGGGAACCAAGAGACCCAGTACTTC
TRBV29-1	-	TRBJ1-1	-	CSVERQLGTEAFF	TGCAGCGTTGAAAGACAGCTTGGTACTGAAGCTTTCTTT
TRBV20-1	-	TRBJ2-1	few	CSATHGRGLGNEQFF	TGCAGTGCTACCCATGGGCGGGGGCTCGGCAATGAGCAGTTCTTC
TRBV7-2	TRBD1	TRBJ1-6	few	CASSPGQGGSPLHF	TGTGCCAGCAGCCCGGGACAGGGGGGCTCACCCCTCCACTTT
TRBV18	TRBD1	TRBJ1-1	-	CASSPGTALNTEAFF	TGTGCCAGCTCACCGGGGACAGCCCTGAACACTGAAGCTTTCTTT
TRBV6-1	-	TRBJ1-6	few	CASSLLRENSPLHF	TGTGCCAGCAGTCTCCTCCGGGAAAATTCACCCCTCCACTTT
TRBV20-1	-	TRBJ2-1	many	CSASLAYNEQFF	TGCAGTGCTAGCCTAGCGTACAATGAGCAGTTCTTC
TRBV7-2	-	TRBJ2-4	-	CASSGVTKNIQYF	TGTGCCAGCAGCGGGGTAACCAAAAACATTCAGTACTTC
TRBV15	TRBD1	TRBJ1-2	many	CATSYDRGPNGYTF	TGTGCCACCAGCTATGACAGGGGGCCGAATGGCTACACCTTC
TRBV11-2	-	TRBJ2-1	few	CASSSGSGYDEQFF	TGTGCCAGCAGCTCGGGGTCGGGTTACGATGAGCAGTTCTTC
TRBV11-3	TRBD1	TRBJ2-5	few	CASSSEGAQETQYF	TGTGCCAGCAGCTCCGAGGGGGCCCAAGAGACCCAGTACTTC